This T cell receptor beta chain comes out of a study of cytomegalovirus exposure and HLA in healthy donors. On this clone: Its antigen is not identified.

Whole-study findings and limits: Sequencing probably produced one cluster of sequence variants that were highly shared.

The germline V gene has CDR1 LNHDA and CDR2 SQIVND (reference sequence). CDR3 length equals 16 residues. V shed 0 bases and J shed 0 bases, with 9 bases lying between them. The PCR used 60 Vbeta and 13 Jbeta primers. Some clones are missing from TCRdb's copy, which holds only in-frame ones; the method was immunoSEQ multiplex PCR. The table shows around 150,000 clones, with 70% to 85% occurring only once. The genes are TRBV19 and TRBJ2-1, with D perhaps TRBD2 (5 bases). The sample was PBMCs. The sequence came from a man aged 25 to 45 in good health and CMV-seropositive. The CDR3: CASSIDPGSSYNEQFF. The CDR3 bases are TGTGCCAGTAGTATAGACCCGGGGAGCTCCTACAATGAGCAGTTCTTC. Using reference TRBV19 and TRBJ2-1 for the parts outside the CDR3, the full variable domain is DGGITQSPKYLFRKEGQNVTLSCEQNLNHDAMYWYRQDPGQGLRLIYYSQIVNDFQKGDIAEGYSVSREKKESFPLTVTSAQKNPTAFYLCASSIDPGSSYNEQFFGPGTRLTVL.